The present T cell receptor (beta chain) was sequenced within a study of cytomegalovirus exposure and HLA in healthy donors. Study summary: Early released data had around 79 million unique TCRs, all coming from HLA-typed donors.

The germline gives CDR1 MDHEN, CDR2 SYDVKM. This CDR3 region has 17 residues. V was clipped by 1 base and J by 3 bases; unmatched bases: 2. The PCR had 60 Vbeta and 13 Jbeta primers. The assay was immunoSEQ multiplex PCR, and TCRdb's table has in-frame clones only and misses some. The data show approximately 150,000 clones, with less than 90% seen just once and more than 0.85% held by the top ten. Study-level results: Later analysis associated a missense DCLRE1C variant with TCR beta V- and J-gene trimming. Previously analyzed data showed that most TCR beta V segments were productive at a frequency of about 87% or about 30%.

About this clone itself: Antigen unknown.

The source is a man aged 30 to 39 in good health and CMV-seronegative. The rearrangement uses TRBV28 and TRBJ2-2; 13 bases align to TRBD2. Sequencing input: PBMCs. DNA for the CDR3: TGTGCCAGCAGTTTATATGGACTAGCGGGGGACACCGGGGAGCTGTTTTTT. As protein: CASSLYGLAGDTGELFF. The full variable domain, completed using reference TRBV28 and TRBJ2-2, is DVKVTQSSRYLVKRTGEKVFLECVQDMDHENMFWYRQDPGLGLRLIYFSYDVKMKEKGDIPEGYSVSREKKERFSLILESASTNQTSMYLCASSLYGLAGDTGELFFGEGSRLTVL.